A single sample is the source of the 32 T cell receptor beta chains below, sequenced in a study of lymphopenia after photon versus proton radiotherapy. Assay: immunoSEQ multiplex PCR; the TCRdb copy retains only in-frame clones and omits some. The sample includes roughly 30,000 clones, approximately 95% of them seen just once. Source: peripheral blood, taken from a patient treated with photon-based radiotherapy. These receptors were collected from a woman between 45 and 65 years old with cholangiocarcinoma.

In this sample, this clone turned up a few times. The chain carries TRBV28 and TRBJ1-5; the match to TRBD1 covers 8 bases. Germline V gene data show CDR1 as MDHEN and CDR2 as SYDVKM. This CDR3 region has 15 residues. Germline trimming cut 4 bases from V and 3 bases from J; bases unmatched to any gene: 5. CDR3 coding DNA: TGTGCCAGCAGTTCTTGGACAGGGCCCAATCAGCCCCAGCATTTT. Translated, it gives CASSSWTGPNQPQHF.

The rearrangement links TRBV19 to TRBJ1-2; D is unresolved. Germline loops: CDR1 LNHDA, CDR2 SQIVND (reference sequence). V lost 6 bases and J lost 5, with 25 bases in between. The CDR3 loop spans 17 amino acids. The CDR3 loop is CASSPDRGVGGIYGYTF. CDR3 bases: TGTGCCAGTAGCCCCGATCGAGGTGTCGGCGGAATATATGGCTACACCTTC.

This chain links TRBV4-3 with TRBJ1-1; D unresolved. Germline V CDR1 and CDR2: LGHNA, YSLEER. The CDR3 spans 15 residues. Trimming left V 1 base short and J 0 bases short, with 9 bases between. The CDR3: CASSQGNSLNTEAFF. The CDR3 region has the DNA TGCGCCAGCAGCCAAGGTAACAGCCTGAACACTGAAGCTTTCTTT.

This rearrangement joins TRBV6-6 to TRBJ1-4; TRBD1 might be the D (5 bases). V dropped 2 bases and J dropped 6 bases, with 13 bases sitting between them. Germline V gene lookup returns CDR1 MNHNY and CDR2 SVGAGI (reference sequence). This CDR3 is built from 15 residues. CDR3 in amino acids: CASSYGRGWDEKLFF. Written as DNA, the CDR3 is TGTGCCAGCAGTTACGGGAGGGGTTGGGATGAAAAACTGTTTTTT.

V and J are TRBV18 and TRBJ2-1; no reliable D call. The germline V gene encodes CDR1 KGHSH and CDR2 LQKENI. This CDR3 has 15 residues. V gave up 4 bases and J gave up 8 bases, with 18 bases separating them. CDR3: CASSLQKSLSDEQFF. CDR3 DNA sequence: TGTGCCAGCTCACTTCAAAAAAGTCTAAGCGATGAGCAGTTCTTC.

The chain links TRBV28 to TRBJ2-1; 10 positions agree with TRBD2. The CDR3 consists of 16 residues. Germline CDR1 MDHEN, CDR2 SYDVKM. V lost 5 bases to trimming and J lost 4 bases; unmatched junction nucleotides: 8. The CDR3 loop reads CASSHQSGGAYNEQFF. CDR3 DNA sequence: TGTGCCAGCAGTCACCAAAGCGGGGGGGCTTACAATGAGCAGTTCTTC.

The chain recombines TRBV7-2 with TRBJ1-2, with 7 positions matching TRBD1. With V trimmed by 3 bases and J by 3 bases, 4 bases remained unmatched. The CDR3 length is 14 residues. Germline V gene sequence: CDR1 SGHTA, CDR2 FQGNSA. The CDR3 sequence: CASSFDRADYGYTF. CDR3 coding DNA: TGTGCCAGCAGCTTTGACAGGGCCGACTATGGCTACACCTTC.

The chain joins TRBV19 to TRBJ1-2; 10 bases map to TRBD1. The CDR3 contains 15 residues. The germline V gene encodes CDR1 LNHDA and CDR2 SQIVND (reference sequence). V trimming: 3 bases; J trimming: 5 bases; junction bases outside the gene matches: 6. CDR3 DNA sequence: TGTGCCAGTAGTATGGGGACAGGGGTGTCTTATGGCTACACCTTC. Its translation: CASSMGTGVSYGYTF.

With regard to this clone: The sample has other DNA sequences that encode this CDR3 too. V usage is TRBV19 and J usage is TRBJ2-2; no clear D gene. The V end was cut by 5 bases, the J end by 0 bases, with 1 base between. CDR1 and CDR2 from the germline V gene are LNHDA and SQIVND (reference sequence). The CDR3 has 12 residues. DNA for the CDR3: TGTGCCAGTAGTCCGAACACCGGGGAGCTGTTTTTT. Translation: CASSPNTGELFF.

CDR3 residues: CASSSEGRRQAKNIQYF. The CDR3 DNA is TGTGCCAGTAGTTCCGAGGGGCGTCGGCAAGCCAAAAACATTCAGTACTTC. V usage is TRBV19 and J usage is TRBJ2-4; D assignment may be TRBD1 or TRBD2 (5 bases each). V dropped 5 bases and J dropped 0 bases, with 17 bases sitting between them. From germline, CDR1 is LNHDA and CDR2 SQIVND (reference sequence). This CDR3 contains 17 residues.

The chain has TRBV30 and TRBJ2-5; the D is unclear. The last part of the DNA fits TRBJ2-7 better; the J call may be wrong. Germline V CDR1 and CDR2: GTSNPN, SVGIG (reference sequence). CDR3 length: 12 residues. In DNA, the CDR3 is TGTGCCTGGAGTGGGGGAACCTACGAGCAGTACTTC. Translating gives CAWSGGTYEQYF.

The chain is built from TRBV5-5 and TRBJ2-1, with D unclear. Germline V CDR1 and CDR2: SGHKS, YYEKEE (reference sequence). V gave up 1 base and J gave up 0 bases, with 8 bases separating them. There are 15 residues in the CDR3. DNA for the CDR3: TGTGCCAGCAGCTTGCGAGGCAGCTCCTACAATGAGCAGTTCTTC. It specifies CASSLRGSSYNEQFF.

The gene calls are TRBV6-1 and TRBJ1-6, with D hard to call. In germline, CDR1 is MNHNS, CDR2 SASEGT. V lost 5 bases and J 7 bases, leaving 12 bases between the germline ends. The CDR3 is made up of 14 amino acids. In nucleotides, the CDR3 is TGTGCCAGCAGTCGAGACCCTGCAAATTCACCCCTCCACTTT. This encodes CASSRDPANSPLHF.

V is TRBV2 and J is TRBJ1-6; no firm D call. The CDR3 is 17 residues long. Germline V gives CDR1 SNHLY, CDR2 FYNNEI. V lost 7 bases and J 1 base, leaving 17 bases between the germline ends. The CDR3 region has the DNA TGTGCCAGCATCAGGACCCTAAGTTCGTCCTATAATTCACCCCTCCACTTT. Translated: CASIRTLSSSYNSPLHF.

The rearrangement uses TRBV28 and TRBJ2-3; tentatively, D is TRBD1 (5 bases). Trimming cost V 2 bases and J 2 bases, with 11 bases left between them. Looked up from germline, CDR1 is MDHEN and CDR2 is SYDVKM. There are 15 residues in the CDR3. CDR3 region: CASSLVRQNTDTQYF. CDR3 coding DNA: TGTGCCAGCAGTTTAGTCCGACAGAACACAGATACGCAGTATTTT.

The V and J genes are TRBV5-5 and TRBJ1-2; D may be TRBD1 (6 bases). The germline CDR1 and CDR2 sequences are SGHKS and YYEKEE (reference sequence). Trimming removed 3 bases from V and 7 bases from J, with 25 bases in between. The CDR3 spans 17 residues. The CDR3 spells CASSSGRGTPFSGGYTF. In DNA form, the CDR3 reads TGTGCCAGCAGCTCGGGCCGGGGGACACCCTTTTCAGGTGGCTACACCTTC.

The CDR3 protein is CASSLFVRWAYGYTF. The CDR3 coding sequence is TGTGCCAGCAGCTTGTTTGTCAGGTGGGCCTATGGCTACACCTTC. The J gene is TRBJ1-2, the V gene TRBV11-2; no definite D call. V was clipped by 3 bases and J by 4 bases, with 15 bases between them. Germline CDR1 reads SGHAT; CDR2 reads FQNNGV. The CDR3 has 15 amino acids.

DNA of the CDR3: TGTGCCAGCAGCTTGAACAGGGGCTACAATGAGCAGTTCTTC. It specifies CASSLNRGYNEQFF. V usage is TRBV5-5 and J usage is TRBJ2-1; 7 positions match TRBD1. The CDR3 is made up of 14 amino acids. Trimming took 1 base from V and 3 from J; bases not matched to a gene: 1. CDR1 is SGHKS and CDR2 is YYEKEE in the germline V gene (reference sequence).

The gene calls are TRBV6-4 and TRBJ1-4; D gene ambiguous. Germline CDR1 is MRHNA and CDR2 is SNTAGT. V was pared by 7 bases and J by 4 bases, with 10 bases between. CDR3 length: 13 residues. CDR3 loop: CASIEGINEKLFF. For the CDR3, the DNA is TGTGCCAGCATTGAAGGTATTAATGAAAAACTGTTTTTT.

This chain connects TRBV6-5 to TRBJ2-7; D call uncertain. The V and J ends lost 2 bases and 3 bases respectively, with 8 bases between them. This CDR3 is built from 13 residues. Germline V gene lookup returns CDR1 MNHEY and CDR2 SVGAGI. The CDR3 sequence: CASSYGILYEQYF. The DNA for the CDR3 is TGTGCCAGCAGTTACGGCATCCTCTACGAGCAGTACTTC.

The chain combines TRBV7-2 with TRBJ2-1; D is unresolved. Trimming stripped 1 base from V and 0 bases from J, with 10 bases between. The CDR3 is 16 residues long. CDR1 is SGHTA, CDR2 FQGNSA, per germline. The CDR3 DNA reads TGTGCCAGCAGCTTAGACGGCCCTCCCTCCTACAATGAGCAGTTCTTC. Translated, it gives CASSLDGPPSYNEQFF.

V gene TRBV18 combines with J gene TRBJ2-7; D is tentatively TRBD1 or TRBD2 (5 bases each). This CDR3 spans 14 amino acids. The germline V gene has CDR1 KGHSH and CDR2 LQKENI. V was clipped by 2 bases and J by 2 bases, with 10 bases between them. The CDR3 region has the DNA TGTGCCAGCTCACCAGGGACCAGGACCTACGAGCAGTACTTC. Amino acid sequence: CASSPGTRTYEQYF. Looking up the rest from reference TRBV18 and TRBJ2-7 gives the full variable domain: NAGVMQNPRHLVRRRGQEARLRCSPMKGHSHVYWYRQLPEEGLKFMVYLQKENIIDESGMPKERFSAEFPKEGPSILRIQQVVRGDSAAYFCASSPGTRTYEQYFGPGTRLTVT.

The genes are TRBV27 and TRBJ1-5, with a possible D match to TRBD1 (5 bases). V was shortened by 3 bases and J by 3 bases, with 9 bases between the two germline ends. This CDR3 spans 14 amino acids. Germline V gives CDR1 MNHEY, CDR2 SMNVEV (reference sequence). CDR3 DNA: TGTGCCAGCAGTTTGCAAGGGACCAATCAGCCCCAGCATTTT. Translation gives CASSLQGTNQPQHF.

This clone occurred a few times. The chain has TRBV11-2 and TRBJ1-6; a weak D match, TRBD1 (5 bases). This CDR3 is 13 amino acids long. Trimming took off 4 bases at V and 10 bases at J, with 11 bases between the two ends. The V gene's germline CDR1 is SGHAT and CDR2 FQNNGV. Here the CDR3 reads CASSSGLRSPLHF. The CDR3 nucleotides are TGTGCCAGCAGCTCGGGACTTCGGTCACCCCTCCACTTT.

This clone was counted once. This chain's CDR3 is CASSLYPGQGRTNYGYTF. The CDR3 DNA follows: TGTGCCAGCAGTTTATACCCCGGACAGGGAAGGACTAACTATGGCTACACCTTC. V usage is TRBV28 and J usage is TRBJ1-2; 8 bases are a match to TRBD1. The germline CDR1 and CDR2 sequences are MDHEN and SYDVKM. CDR3 length: 18 residues. J gave up 0 bases and V 1 base, and 10 bases lay outside the gene matches.

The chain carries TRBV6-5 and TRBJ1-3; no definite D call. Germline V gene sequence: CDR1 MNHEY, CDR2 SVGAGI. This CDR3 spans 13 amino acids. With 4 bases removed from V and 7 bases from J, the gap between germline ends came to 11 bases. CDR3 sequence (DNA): TGTGCCAGCAGTTCCACTCTCGGGAACACCATATATTTT. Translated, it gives CASSSTLGNTIYF.

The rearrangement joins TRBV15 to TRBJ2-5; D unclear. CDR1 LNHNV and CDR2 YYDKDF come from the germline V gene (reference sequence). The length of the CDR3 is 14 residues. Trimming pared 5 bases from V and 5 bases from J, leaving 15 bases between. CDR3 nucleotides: TGTGCCACCAGCGACGGGCAGTTCTGGGAGACCCAGTACTTC. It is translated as CATSDGQFWETQYF.

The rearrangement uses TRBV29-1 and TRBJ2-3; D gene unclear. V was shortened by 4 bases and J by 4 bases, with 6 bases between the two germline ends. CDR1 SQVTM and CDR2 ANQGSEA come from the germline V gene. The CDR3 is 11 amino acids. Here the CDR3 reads CSVAWADTQYF. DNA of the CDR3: TGCAGCGTTGCTTGGGCAGATACGCAGTATTTT.

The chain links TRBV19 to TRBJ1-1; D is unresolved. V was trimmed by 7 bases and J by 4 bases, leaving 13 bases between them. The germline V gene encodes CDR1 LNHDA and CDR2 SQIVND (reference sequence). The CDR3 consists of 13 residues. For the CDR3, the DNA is TGTGCCAGTACTTCCCTGGGGTTCACTGAAGCTTTCTTT. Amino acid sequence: CASTSLGFTEAFF. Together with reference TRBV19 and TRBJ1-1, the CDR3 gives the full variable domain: DGGITQSPKYLFRKEGQNVTLSCEQNLNHDAMYWYRQDPGQGLRLIYYSQIVNDFQKGDIAEGYSVSREKKESFPLTVTSAQKNPTAFYLCASTSLGFTEAFFGQGTRLTVV.

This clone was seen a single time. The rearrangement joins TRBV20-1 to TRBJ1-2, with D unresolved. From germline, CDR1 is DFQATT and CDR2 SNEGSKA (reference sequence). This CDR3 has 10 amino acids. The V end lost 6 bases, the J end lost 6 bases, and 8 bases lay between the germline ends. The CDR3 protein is CSAEENGYTF. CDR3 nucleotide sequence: TGCAGTGCCGAAGAAAATGGCTACACCTTC.

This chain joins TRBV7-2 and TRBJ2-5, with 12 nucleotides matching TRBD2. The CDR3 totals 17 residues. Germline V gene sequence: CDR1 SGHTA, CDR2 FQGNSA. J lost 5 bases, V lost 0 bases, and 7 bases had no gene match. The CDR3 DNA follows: TGTGCCAGCAGCTTAGCGCCCCCTAGCGGGGGGGCGGAGACCCAGTACTTC. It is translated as CASSLAPPSGGAETQYF. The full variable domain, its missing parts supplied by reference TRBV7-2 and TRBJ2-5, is GAGVSQSPSNKVTEKGKDVELRCDPISGHTALYWYRQSLGQGLEFLIYFQGNSAPDKSGLPSDRFSAERTGGSVSTLTIQRTQQEDSAVYLCASSLAPPSGGAETQYFGPGTRLLVL.

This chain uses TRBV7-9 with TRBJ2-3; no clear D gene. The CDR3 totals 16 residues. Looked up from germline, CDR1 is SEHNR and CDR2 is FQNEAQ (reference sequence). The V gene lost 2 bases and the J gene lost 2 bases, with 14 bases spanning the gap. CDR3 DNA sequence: TGTGCCAGCAGCTTAAGGCGGATAGTGTACACAGATACGCAGTATTTT. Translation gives CASSLRRIVYTDTQYF.